This T cell receptor beta chain was profiled in a study of CD8 T cells in ankylosing spondylitis. Broader study findings: Disease-linked clones were reportedly significantly enriched in matched ankylosing spondylitis synovial fluid.

Details on this clonotype: Its antigen is undetermined.

From the 5' RACE reads, TCRdb called clonotypes with MiXCR, one entry per CDR3 protein. The sample lists roughly 130,000 distinct CDR3 sequences, roughly 8.4% occurring once. In germline, CDR1 is MNHNS, CDR2 SASEGT. Trimming shortened V by 3 bases and J by 4 bases, and 9 bases separated the two germline ends. CDR3 length: 13 amino acids. V is TRBV6-1 and J is TRBJ1-2, with D unresolved. The sample taken for sequencing was synovial fluid, either unsorted or a sorted T cell fraction (not recorded which). The receptor comes from a male donor with ankylosing spondylitis. The CDR3 sequence is CASSDQYGYGYTF. As DNA, the CDR3 is TGTGCCAGCAGTGATCAGTATGGCTATGGCTACACCTTC.